Listed below are T cell receptor beta chains from one sample, sequenced in a study of blood T cell repertoires in COVID-19. Sequenced by immunoSEQ multiplex PCR; TCRdb stores in-frame clones only, minus some. The data show about 260,000 clones, 87% seen once. Sequencing was done on a sample of peripheral blood. The source of these receptors is a woman aged 40-49 years who had recovered from COVID-19. Each CDR3 is given with its conserved first and last residue.

v_call,j_call,cdr3_aa
TRBV19,TRBJ2-5,CASSRLILTGTGETQYF
TRBV7-2,TRBJ2-3,CASTGWGDTDTQYF
TRBV2,TRBJ2-6,CAGEDGSGANVLTF
TRBV7-2,TRBJ1-2,CASSSSSGWEGYTF
TRBV7-9,TRBJ2-1,CASSLAWTSGGYEQFF
TRBV6-5,TRBJ2-7,CASSWDRDYSYEQYF
TRBV28,TRBJ1-5,CASIPGGKGLGNQPQHF
TRBV6-6,TRBJ2-3,CASSYSGGSKYTQYF
TRBV7-3,TRBJ2-3,CASSLTQGAGTDTQYF
TRBV6-5,TRBJ1-1,CASTRGTGRTEAFF